This TCR beta chain came from a study of shared clonotypes between healthy human individuals. This CDR3 is 15 amino acids long. J gave up 7 bases and V 2 bases, and 4 bases lay outside the gene matches. Under the authors' procedure: ImmunoSEQ only sent back junction sequences with no quality scores, so filtering was done differently. TCRdb keeps only in-frame clones here, not all; method: immunoSEQ multiplex PCR. V and J calls and clone size come straight from that table; D and trimming were deduced from the DNA. The table has approximately 2.5 million clones, more than 85% seen once; the top ten hold about 0.34%.

The clonotype was recovered from a man younger than 35 in good health. Some clones in this sample may be carry-over from other donors' samples. The sample consisted of naive CD4+ T cells from PBMCs. The subset here: CD45RA+ positively selected. The chain uses TRBV5-3 and TRBJ1-4; 11 nucleotides align to TRBD1. TRBV5-3 carries the ORF label, with uncertain function. In DNA form, the CDR3 reads TGTGCCAGAAGCTTAGGGGACAGGGGGGTTGAAAAACTGTTTTTT. It translates to CARSLGDRGVEKLFF.